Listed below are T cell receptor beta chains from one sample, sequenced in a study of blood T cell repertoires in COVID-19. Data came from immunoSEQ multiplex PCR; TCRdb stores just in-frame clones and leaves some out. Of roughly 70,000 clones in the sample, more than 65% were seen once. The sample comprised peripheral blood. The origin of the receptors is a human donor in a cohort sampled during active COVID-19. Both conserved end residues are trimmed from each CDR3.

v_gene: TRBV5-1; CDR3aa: ASSLEPGSYTDTQY
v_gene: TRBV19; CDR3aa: ASTPYAAGGTGNTIY
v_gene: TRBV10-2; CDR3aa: ATSRGAYEQY
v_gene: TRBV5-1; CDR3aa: ASSLQGGGPNEKLF
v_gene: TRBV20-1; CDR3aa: SARAGGSQY
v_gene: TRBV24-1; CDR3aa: ATSDAGTGGPTRDTQY
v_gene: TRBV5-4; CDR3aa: ASSLDQGHYGYT
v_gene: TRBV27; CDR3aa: ASPPRGQEGSVPTGAF
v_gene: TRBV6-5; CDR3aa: ASRPGQANEKLF
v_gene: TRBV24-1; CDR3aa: ATSAGQGPNEKLF
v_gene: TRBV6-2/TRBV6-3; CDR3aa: ASSYERGGLTGELF
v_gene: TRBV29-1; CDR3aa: SVEHRMNTEAF
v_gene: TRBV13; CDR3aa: ASSSTSGVQETQY
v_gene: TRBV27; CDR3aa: ASSLGSGGIYEQY
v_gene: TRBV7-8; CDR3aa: ASSLALGGPWDTQY
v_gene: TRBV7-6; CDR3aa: ASSAMASTGPSYEQY
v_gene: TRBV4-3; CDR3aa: ASSQDLRQPQH
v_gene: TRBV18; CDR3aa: ASSRLAGNTDTQY
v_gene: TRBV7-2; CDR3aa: ASSLAPSGGAYEQY
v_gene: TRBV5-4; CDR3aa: ASSEDRITEAF
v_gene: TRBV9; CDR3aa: ASSNTGGRNTIY
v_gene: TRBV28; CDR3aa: ASSFYRDQETQY
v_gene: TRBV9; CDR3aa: ASSYGGERNTIY
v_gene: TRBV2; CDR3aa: ASSSDGGFSSPLH
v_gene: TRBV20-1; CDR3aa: SASLAGVLYEQY
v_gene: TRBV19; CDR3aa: ASSIGGTSHEQY
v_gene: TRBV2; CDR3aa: ASSEGQANTGELF
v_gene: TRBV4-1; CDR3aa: ASSQGRIYSNQPQH
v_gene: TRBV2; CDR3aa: ASIRDIRNTGELF
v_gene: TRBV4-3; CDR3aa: ASSQDRSGFGQTQY
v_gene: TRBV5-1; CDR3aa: ASSQTSGRYNEQF
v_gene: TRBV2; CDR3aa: ASSQVSGNTIY
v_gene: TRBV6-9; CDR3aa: ASSPRGSSYEQY
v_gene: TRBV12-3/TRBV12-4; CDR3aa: ASSFTTGAEAF
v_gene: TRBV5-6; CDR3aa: ASSSTGGVSSWETQY
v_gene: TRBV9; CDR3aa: ASSPGQGNAYGYT
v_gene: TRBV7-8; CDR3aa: RGGPNEKLF
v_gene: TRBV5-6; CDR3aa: ASSPGRWGQETQY
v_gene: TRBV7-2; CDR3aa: ASSLDPGGSYNEQF
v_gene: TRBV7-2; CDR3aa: ASSSGSRGSGGTLETQY
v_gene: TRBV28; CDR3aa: ASSEGSGAF
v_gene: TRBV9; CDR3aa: ASSVGLAQTDTQY